The 15 T cell receptor beta chains listed next were all sequenced from one sample in a study of T cells in Graves' hyperthyroidism and ophthalmopathy. Amplification targeted TCR beta CDR3 regions from RNA transcripts. Initially, a first-round RT-PCR of the TCR CDR3 employed the HTBI primer set. MiXCR, run by TCRdb on the multiplex PCR reads, gives a single entry per CDR3 protein. Of 300,000 to 350,000 distinct CDR3 sequences in the sample, 21% were seen once. The sequenced material came from blood. The receptors come from a woman aged 45 to 65 with Graves' hyperthyroidism.

This clonotype has more than one count but fewer than ten. CDR3 loop: CATSDFSGTEAFF. CDR3 sequence (DNA): TGTGCCACCAGTGATTTCTCAGGCACTGAAGCTTTCTTT. J is TRBJ1-1 and V is TRBV24-1; no firm D call. This CDR3 comprises 13 residues. CDR1 and CDR2 (germline): KGHDR, SFDVKD. V lost 1 base and J 4 bases, leaving 6 bases between the germline ends.

This clonotype was seen many times. Written as DNA, the CDR3 is TGTGCCTGGACCCGGCAAGGGGGATACGAGCAGTACTTC. Translation: CAWTRQGGYEQYF. The J gene is TRBJ2-7, the V gene TRBV30, with D possibly being TRBD1 (6 bases). V lost 4 bases to trimming and J lost 4 bases, with 14 bases between them. The CDR3 loop spans 13 amino acids. CDR1 and CDR2 (germline): GTSNPN, SVGIG (reference sequence).

This clonotype has a count of ten or more. This rearrangement joins TRBV12-3 or TRBV12-4 to TRBJ1-1, with TRBD1 identical over 7 bases. Trimming cost V 6 bases and J 3 bases; bases outside gene matches: 4. The CDR3 consists of 13 residues. The CDR3 reads CASRRDRDTEAFF. DNA of the CDR3: TGTGCCAGCAGACGAGACAGGGACACTGAAGCTTTCTTT.

There are many counts of this clonotype. J is TRBJ2-7 and V is TRBV28; D not certain. Germline CDR1 and CDR2: MDHEN and SYDVKM. The CDR3 has 11 residues. V was cut by 4 bases and J by 4 bases, with 5 bases left in between. This CDR3 is CASSSQYEQYF. Here the CDR3 DNA reads TGTGCCAGCAGTTCGCAGTACGAGCAGTACTTC.

The rearrangement uses TRBV7-9 and TRBJ2-4; a weak D match, TRBD2 (7 bases). Germline-derived CDR1 and CDR2 are SEHNR and FQNEAQ (reference sequence). The CDR3 loop spans 17 amino acids. V gave up 5 bases and J gave up 0 bases, with 17 bases separating them. The chain's CDR3 is CASSPPWGGRAKNIQYF. The CDR3 nucleotides read TGTGCCAGCAGCCCACCGTGGGGGGGCCGAGCCAAAAACATTCAGTACTTC.

This clonotype was found a few times. This rearrangement joins TRBV6-2 or TRBV6-3 to TRBJ1-2; perhaps TRBD1 as D (5 bases). V lost 7 bases to trimming and J lost 8 bases, with 14 bases between them. Germline-derived CDR1 and CDR2 are MNHEY and SVGEGT. The CDR3 has 12 amino acids. The CDR3 spells CASTTGGRGYTF. Written as DNA, the CDR3 is TGTGCCAGCACCACCGGGGGACGGGGCTACACCTTC.

This clonotype came up many times. The genes are TRBV2 and TRBJ2-7; 13 bases are shared with TRBD2. V lost 5 bases to trimming and J lost 4 bases; unmatched junction nucleotides: 2. This CDR3 has 14 residues. Germline lookup yields CDR1 SNHLY and CDR2 FYNNEI. The CDR3 region is CASSPLAGGYEQYF. For the CDR3, the DNA is TGTGCCAGCAGTCCACTAGCGGGAGGGTACGAGCAGTACTTC.

This clonotype was counted ten times or more. DNA of the CDR3: TGTGCCAGCAGCCGATATGCGGGAGGCAATGAGCAGTTCTTC. Amino acid sequence: CASSRYAGGNEQFF. The V call is TRBV7-3, the J call TRBJ2-1; 8 bases are shared with TRBD2. The V gene's germline CDR1 is SGHTA and CDR2 FQGTGA. With V trimmed by 5 bases and J by 6 bases, 6 bases remained unmatched. The CDR3 is 14 residues long.

This clonotype came up many times. The chain carries TRBV11-2 and TRBJ1-6; no definite D call. Per the germline V gene, CDR1 is SGHAT and CDR2 is FQNNGV. The V gene lost 5 bases and the J gene lost 6 bases, with 17 bases spanning the gap. This CDR3 is built from 16 residues. The CDR3 nucleotides are TGTGCCAGCAGCCCGCGGGCGAATTCCCTTAATTCACCCCTCCACTTT. It codes for CASSPRANSLNSPLHF.

This clonotype appeared many times. This rearrangement joins TRBV5-8 to TRBJ2-3; either TRBD1 or TRBD2 may supply D (5 bases each). This CDR3 contains 14 residues. CDR1 and CDR2 from the germline V gene are SGHTS and YDEGEE. V was clipped by 0 bases and J by 7 bases, with 12 bases between them. The DNA of the CDR3 is TGTGCCAGCAGCTTGGTTCTCAGGGACCATACGCAGTATTTT. Amino acids: CASSLVLRDHTQYF.

This clonotype was recorded at least ten times. The rearrangement uses TRBV5-1 and TRBJ1-2; D gene uncertain. V was cut by 0 bases and J by 0 bases, with 15 bases left in between. The CDR3 is made up of 17 amino acids. The germline V gene encodes CDR1 SGHRS and CDR2 YFSETQ. The CDR3 sequence: CASSLAGWRPSNYGYTF. The DNA of the CDR3 is TGCGCCAGCAGCTTGGCGGGATGGAGACCGTCTAACTATGGCTACACCTTC. Based on the CDR3 plus reference TRBV5-1 and TRBJ1-2, the full variable domain is KAGVTQTPRYLIKTRGQQVTLSCSPISGHRSVSWYQQTPGQGLQFLFEYFSETQRNKGNFPGRFSGRQFSNSRSEMNVSTLELGDSALYLCASSLAGWRPSNYGYTFGSGTRLTVV.

This clonotype was seen many times. V gene TRBV11-2 combines with J gene TRBJ1-5; D possibly corresponds to TRBD1 (5 bases). The ends were cut back, 4 bases at V and 4 bases at J, with 8 bases in the middle. The germline gives CDR1 SGHAT, CDR2 FQNNGV. This CDR3 has 13 amino acids. The CDR3 reads CASSYSGNQPQHF. The CDR3 DNA sequence: TGTGCCAGCAGCTACTCAGGGAATCAGCCCCAGCATTTT.

This clonotype was observed a few times. The V and J genes are TRBV5-1 and TRBJ2-6; D perhaps matches TRBD2 (7 bases). The CDR3 is made up of 20 amino acids. Germline V gene lookup returns CDR1 SGHRS and CDR2 YFSETQ. The V gene lost 6 bases and the J gene lost 0 bases, with 25 bases spanning the gap. In DNA, the CDR3 is TGCGCCAGCAACCGGGGGGCCTCAGGGAGAGAGGGCTCTGGGGCCAACGTCCTGACTTTC. Protein product: CASNRGASGREGSGANVLTF.

At least ten counts were recorded for this clonotype. The chain uses TRBV20-1 and TRBJ2-1; 9 bases line up with TRBD2. The CDR3 spans 14 residues. V lost 4 bases, J lost 4 bases, and 5 bases stayed unmatched. Per germline, CDR1 DFQATT and CDR2 SNEGSKA (reference sequence). CDR3 amino acids: CSATPSGIYNEQFF. The CDR3 DNA reads TGCAGTGCTACTCCTAGCGGGATATACAATGAGCAGTTCTTC.

This clonotype was picked up a small number of times. The chain links TRBV15 to TRBJ1-1; D perhaps matches TRBD1 (5 bases). The CDR3 totals 14 residues. V dropped 0 bases and J dropped 5 bases, with 10 bases sitting between them. Germline CDR1 is LNHNV and CDR2 is YYDKDF (reference sequence). CDR3 region: CATSRERGRTEAFF. DNA of the CDR3: TGTGCCACCAGCAGAGAGAGGGGCCGAACTGAAGCTTTCTTT.